This is a list of T cell receptor beta chains from one sample in a study of blood T cell repertoires in COVID-19. The assay was immunoSEQ multiplex PCR, and TCRdb's table has in-frame clones only and misses some. The repertoire has around 160,000 clones, approximately 85% of them found once; the top ten carry 11%. The sequenced material came from peripheral blood. The receptors here all came from a man aged 55-75 years with active or convalescent COVID-19. Both conserved end residues are part of each CDR3.

J gene | V gene | CDR3 protein
TRBJ2-3 | TRBV6-5 | CASSFNPWTGPDTQYF
TRBJ2-7 | TRBV5-1 | CASSRGGQGTYEQYF
TRBJ1-2 | TRBV2 | CASSEVFDRDGYGYTF
TRBJ2-7 | TRBV6-5 | CASSYSHGSYEQYF
TRBJ1-6 | TRBV5-4 | CASSATRDSNSPLHF
TRBJ2-7 | TRBV4-1 | CASSQESAGSTYEQYF
TRBJ2-7 | TRBV5-6 | CASSFGQGRQHEQYF
TRBJ2-1 | TRBV18 | CASSPLDTGGLNEQFF
TRBJ2-7 | TRBV27 | CASSFESSGSSGEQYF
TRBJ2-1 | TRBV5-4 | CASSLAGLVSNEQFF